A selection of T cell receptor beta chains follows, all from one sample in a study of T cell repertoires in cytomegalovirus infection. TCRdb itself ran the reads through MiXCR, one entry per CDR3 protein. The table has 150,000 to 200,000 distinct CDR3 sequences, around 20% seen once. Sequenced sample: PBMCs. The receptors shown here come from a human donor in good health (CMV status not recorded). Some clones in this sample may be carry-over from other donors' samples. Each CDR3 is given with its conserved first and last residue. D genes are given only for firm matches. Size is omitted from some rows. Given values are once, few, many or a class for expanded clones.

V	size	J	D	CDR3	DNA
TRBV7-2	many	TRBJ1-2	.	CASSKRGYGYTF	TGTGCCAGCAGCAAGCGGGGCTATGGCTACACCTTC
TRBV7-2	many	TRBJ1-2	.	CASSLKGTENYGYTF	TGTGCCAGCAGCTTAAAGGGGACGGAGAACTATGGCTACACCTTC
TRBV7-4	.	TRBJ1-1	TRBD1	CASSKQGGSEAFF	TGTGCCAGCAGCAAACAAGGGGGCAGTGAAGCTTTCTTT
TRBV6-1	few	TRBJ2-2	.	CASSDRANTGELFF	TGTGCCAGCAGTGACAGGGCGAACACCGGGGAGCTGTTTTTT
TRBV5-1	.	TRBJ2-1	TRBD1	CASSLPGQGANEQFF	TGCGCCAGCAGCTTACCGGGACAGGGGGCAAATGAGCAGTTCTTC
TRBV27	.	TRBJ2-1	TRBD2	CASRGPGLAYRSSFNEQFF	TGTGCCAGCAGAGGACCGGGACTAGCGTATCGGAGCTCCTTCAATGAGCAGTTCTTC
TRBV6-2/TRBV6-3	few	TRBJ1-1	.	CASSYSTAFEAFF	TGTGCCAGCAGTTACTCGACGGCGTTTGAAGCTTTCTTT
TRBV4-2	many	TRBJ1-5	.	CASSQEGGGNQPQHF	TGTGCCAGCAGCCAAGAGGGGGGGGGCAATCAGCCCCAGCATTTT
TRBV11-2	.	TRBJ1-2	TRBD1	CASNPGDSDGYTF	TGTGCCAGCAATCCCGGGGACAGCGATGGCTACACCTTC
TRBV20-1	few	TRBJ2-7	TRBD1	CSARKGQGYEQYF	TGCAGTGCTAGGAAGGGACAGGGTTACGAGCAGTACTTC
TRBV7-2	many	TRBJ2-7	.	CASSYLPSAYEQYF	TGTGCCAGCAGCTACCTCCCCAGCGCCTACGAGCAGTACTTC
TRBV28	.	TRBJ1-2	TRBD1	CASSPDRVGGYTF	TGTGCCAGCAGTCCTGACAGGGTTGGCGGCTACACCTTC
TRBV20-1	.	TRBJ2-1	.	CSAGERNEQFF	TGCAGTGCTGGGGAGCGCAATGAGCAGTTCTTC
TRBV30	.	TRBJ2-3	.	CAWSVRGADTQYF	TGTGCCTGGAGTGTACGGGGAGCAGATACGCAGTATTTT
TRBV5-1	once	TRBJ2-7	TRBD1	CASSLGTGRGSGQYF	TGCGCCAGCAGCTTAGGGACAGGGAGGGGTTCCGGGCAGTACTTC
TRBV7-8	many	TRBJ2-3	TRBD2	CASSLSLAGGITDTQYF	TGTGCCAGCAGCTTATCGTTAGCGGGGGGGATCACAGATACGCAGTATTTT
TRBV6-5	many	TRBJ1-2	.	CASSYSTAANYGYTF	TGTGCCAGCAGTTACTCTACCGCAGCCAACTATGGCTACACCTTC
TRBV7-2	many	TRBJ2-1	.	CASSLAVGSYNEQFF	TGTGCCAGCAGCCTCGCCGTTGGCTCCTACAATGAGCAGTTCTTC
TRBV4-3	few	TRBJ2-6	.	CASSLYVGGGSGANVLTF	TGCGCCAGCAGCCTCTATGTAGGTGGGGGCTCTGGGGCCAACGTCCTGACTTTC
TRBV10-3	.	TRBJ1-1	TRBD1	CAISAGQPKNKAFF	TGTGCCATCAGTGCGGGACAGCCGAAGAACAAAGCTTTCTTT
TRBV27	few	TRBJ2-1	.	CASSFLGVSYNEQFF	TGTGCCAGCAGTTTCCTAGGGGTCTCCTACAATGAGCAGTTCTTC
TRBV7-2	many	TRBJ2-7	.	CASSSYATDYSYEQYF	TGTGCCAGCAGCTCCTACGCGACGGATTACTCCTACGAGCAGTACTTC
TRBV15	few	TRBJ2-5	TRBD1	CATSRLQGARETQYF	TGTGCCACCAGCAGGTTACAGGGGGCACGAGAGACCCAGTACTTC
TRBV7-9	few	TRBJ2-4	.	CASSPTNPGNIQYF	TGTGCCAGCAGCCCGACAAATCCGGGAAACATTCAGTACTTC
TRBV7-2	many	TRBJ1-1	.	CASITRGFPEAFF	TGTGCCAGCATCACGCGGGGGTTCCCTGAAGCTTTCTTT
TRBV10-3	few	TRBJ2-4	.	CAISISKPDRWGVAKNIQYF	TGTGCCATCAGTATCTCCAAGCCGGACAGGTGGGGGGTAGCCAAAAACATTCAGTACTTC
TRBV6-5	.	TRBJ2-7	.	CASSYSTGATYEQYF	TGTGCCAGCAGTTACTCCACAGGCGCTACCTACGAGCAGTACTTC
TRBV12-3/TRBV12-4	many	TRBJ2-2	TRBD1	CASRRQGGSGELFF	TGTGCCAGCAGAAGACAGGGGGGATCCGGGGAGCTGTTTTTT
TRBV12-3/TRBV12-4	many	TRBJ1-2	.	CASSLGGANGYTF	TGTGCCAGCAGTCTCGGGGGAGCAAACGGCTACACCTTC